The 16 T cell receptor beta chains below come from one sample, sequenced in a study of identical twins. MiXCR, run by TCRdb on the 5' RACE reads, gives a single entry per CDR3 protein. The sample lists approximately 1.8 million distinct CDR3 sequences, about 32% seen once, with roughly 0.3% in the top ten. The sequenced sample was cord blood. These receptors came from a newborn girl in good health.

This clonotype came up a few times. The chain carries TRBV6-5 and TRBJ2-1; TRBD1 or TRBD2 may be the D gene (5 bases each). The V end lost 2 bases, the J end lost 1 base, and 12 bases lay between the germline ends. The CDR3 spans 16 residues. CDR1 and CDR2 (germline): MNHEY, SVGAGI. CDR3 in DNA: TGTGCCAGCAGTTACGAGGGGACCCCATCCTACAATGAGCAGTTCTTC. Its protein is CASSYEGTPSYNEQFF.

The chain joins TRBV30 to TRBJ2-4; TRBD1 matches 9 bases. The DNA end favors TRBJ2-7, so the J call may be wrong. This CDR3 region has 12 residues. Germline loops: CDR1 GTSNPN, CDR2 SVGIG (reference sequence). CDR3 residues: CAWRDRDYEQYF. CDR3 bases: TGTGCCTGGCGGGACAGGGACTACGAGCAGTACTTC.

The chain couples TRBV7-8 to TRBJ2-4; perhaps TRBD1 as D (6 bases). The germline CDR1 and CDR2 sequences are SGHVS and FQNEAQ. This CDR3 contains 17 residues. The ends were cut back, 1 base at V and 0 bases at J, with 13 bases in the middle. The CDR3: CASSLDGDTLAKNIQYF. DNA for the CDR3: TGTGCCAGCAGCTTAGACGGGGACACTTTAGCCAAAAACATTCAGTACTTC.

This clonotype was picked up a small number of times. CDR3 loop: CASSLRTVQGQYF. The CDR3 nucleotides read TGTGCCAGCAGCCTAAGGACCGTCCAAGGGCAGTACTTC. The chain couples TRBV7-2 to TRBJ2-4; D uncertain. This CDR3 spans 13 amino acids. Trimming took off 5 bases at V and 13 bases at J, with 18 bases between the two ends. Germline V lookup: CDR1 SGHTA, CDR2 FQGNSA.

This chain's CDR3 is CASSQLAGGKGNEQFF. The CDR3 DNA reads TGCGCCAGCAGCCAACTAGCGGGAGGGAAGGGCAATGAGCAGTTCTTC. The chain couples TRBV5-1 to TRBJ2-1; TRBD2 matches at 13 bases. The CDR3 is made up of 16 amino acids. Trimming removed 4 bases from V and 6 bases from J; junction bases left unmatched: 7. Germline V gene lookup returns CDR1 SGHRS and CDR2 YFSETQ.

This clonotype showed up just a few times. CDR3 loop: CASWGGNWGYTF. DNA of the CDR3: TGTGCCAGCTGGGGGGGAAATTGGGGCTACACCTTC. The chain joins TRBV3-1 to TRBJ1-2, with D tentatively TRBD1 (5 bases). The CDR3 runs 12 residues. V was trimmed by 8 bases and J by 8 bases, leaving 15 bases between them. Germline CDR1 reads LGHDT; CDR2 reads YNNKEL (reference sequence).

The gene calls are TRBV29-1 and TRBJ2-7; TRBD1 agrees at 8 bases. Looked up from germline, CDR1 is SQVTM and CDR2 is ANQGSEA. This CDR3 region has 17 residues. V lost 0 bases, J lost 0 bases, and 10 bases stayed unmatched. The CDR3 loop reads CSVEDRAGGLSSYEQYF. The CDR3 DNA follows: TGCAGCGTTGAAGATCGGGCAGGGGGCCTGAGCTCCTACGAGCAGTACTTC.

Only a few counts were recorded for this clonotype. The V call is TRBV29-1, the J call TRBJ2-7, with 10 nucleotides matching TRBD1. The CDR3 contains 14 residues. CDR1 is SQVTM, CDR2 ANQGSEA, per germline. The junction had 6 bases not matched to a gene; V was cut back by 7 bases and J by 0 bases. CDR3 residues: CSAVDRGASYEQYF. The CDR3 DNA follows: TGCAGCGCTGTGGACAGGGGGGCCTCCTACGAGCAGTACTTC.

This sequence joins TRBV9 and TRBJ2-2; D unresolved. The CDR3 totals 15 residues. V was shortened by 4 bases and J by 0 bases, with 10 bases between the two germline ends. Germline lookup yields CDR1 SGDLS and CDR2 YYNGEE. The CDR3 loop is CASSLRATNTGELFF. DNA for the CDR3: TGTGCCAGCAGCTTAAGGGCCACGAACACCGGGGAGCTGTTTTTT.

This clonotype was observed a handful of times. The V gene is TRBV6-1, the J gene TRBJ2-3, with 10 bases that match TRBD2. The junction had 8 bases not matched to a gene; V was cut back by 8 bases and J by 0 bases. Germline CDR1 reads MNHNS; CDR2 reads SASEGT. The CDR3 has 16 residues. The CDR3 DNA sequence: TGTGCCAGCGATTTTCTAGCGGGGGCAAGCACAGATACGCAGTATTTT. Translating it yields CASDFLAGASTDTQYF.

This clonotype was seen a few times. The rearrangement uses TRBV18 and TRBJ1-2; possible D gene TRBD1, 5 bases. CDR3 size: 13 residues. Germline V gene sequence: CDR1 KGHSH, CDR2 LQKENI. V lost 6 bases, J lost 4 bases, and 12 bases lay in between. CDR3 bases: TGTGCCAGCTCTTTGACAGAGACCTATGGCTACACCTTC. Amino acid sequence: CASSLTETYGYTF.

This clonotype showed up just a few times. CDR3 sequence: CASSLILGPNEKLFF. The CDR3 bases are TGTGCCAGCAGCTTAATTCTGGGTCCCAATGAAAAACTGTTTTTT. The V call is TRBV7-6, the J call TRBJ1-4; D is ambiguous. From germline, CDR1 is SGHVS and CDR2 FNYEAQ. Trimming shortened V by 2 bases and J by 5 bases, and 12 bases separated the two germline ends. CDR3 size: 15 residues.

This clonotype has only one observation. The J gene is TRBJ2-4, the V gene TRBV4-2; 7 bases line up with TRBD1. This CDR3 is built from 17 residues. Per the germline V gene, CDR1 is LGHNA and CDR2 is YNFKEQ. The V gene end was trimmed by 3 bases and the J gene end by 4 bases; junction bases not matched to a gene: 12. CDR3 in DNA: TGTGCCAGCAGCCACGAGGGGAAGGGGGCCGGTAAAAACATTCAGTACTTC. Translated: CASSHEGKGAGKNIQYF.

The V and J genes are TRBV20-1 and TRBJ2-1; no definite D call. V gave up 3 bases and J gave up 5 bases, with 14 bases separating them. Germline loops: CDR1 DFQATT, CDR2 SNEGSKA (reference sequence). The CDR3 has 14 amino acids. CDR3 sequence: CSASSAGDNNEQFF. CDR3 in DNA: TGCAGTGCTAGTTCTGCAGGAGATAACAATGAGCAGTTCTTC.

The V and J genes are TRBV4-1 and TRBJ2-3; TRBD2 matches 8 bases. Germline assignment: CDR1 MGHRA and CDR2 YSYEKL. The CDR3 consists of 19 residues. The trim removed 4 bases at V and 2 bases at J, leaving 17 bases unmatched. DNA for the CDR3: TGCGCCAGCAGCCCGAGGCTAGCGGGCCTCCCCGTAAACACAGATACGCAGTATTTT. This translates into CASSPRLAGLPVNTDTQYF.

This clonotype was observed a few times. The chain is built from TRBV12-5 and TRBJ2-3; 9 nucleotides line up with TRBD2. V shed 2 bases, J shed 0 bases, and the junction held 0 bases outside the gene matches. This CDR3 is built from 15 residues. Germline V gene data show CDR1 as LGHNT and CDR2 as FRNRAP. CDR3 amino acids: CASGLTSGSTDTQYF. The CDR3 nucleotides read TGTGCTAGTGGTTTGACTAGCGGGAGCACAGATACGCAGTATTTT.